The text below deals with one T cell receptor beta chain. TCRdb redid the calling of the 5' RACE reads with MiXCR, one entry per CDR3 protein. This sample has 130,000 to 150,000 distinct CDR3 sequences, with 19% found just once. The sample belongs to a study of T-cell memory formation after mild COVID-19. Germline trimming cut 2 bases from V and 4 bases from J; bases unmatched to any gene: 6. Germline CDR1 and CDR2: KGHSH and LQKENI. The CDR3 is 15 amino acids. The receptor's source is an adult woman who had mild COVID-19 (a few samples of this study predate the infection). Cell type and time point are not known. The chain couples TRBV18 to TRBJ1-2; 8 nucleotides match TRBD1. The sample was PBMCs or a T cell subset sorted from them (not recorded which). CDR3 region: CASSPGSQGAYGYTF. For the CDR3, the DNA is TGTGCCAGCTCACCAGGGTCCCAGGGGGCCTATGGCTACACCTTC. The complete variable domain, with remaining parts taken from reference TRBV18 and TRBJ1-2, reads NAGVMQNPRHLVRRRGQEARLRCSPMKGHSHVYWYRQLPEEGLKFMVYLQKENIIDESGMPKERFSAEFPKEGPSILRIQQVVRGDSAAYFCASSPGSQGAYGYTFGSGTRLTVV.